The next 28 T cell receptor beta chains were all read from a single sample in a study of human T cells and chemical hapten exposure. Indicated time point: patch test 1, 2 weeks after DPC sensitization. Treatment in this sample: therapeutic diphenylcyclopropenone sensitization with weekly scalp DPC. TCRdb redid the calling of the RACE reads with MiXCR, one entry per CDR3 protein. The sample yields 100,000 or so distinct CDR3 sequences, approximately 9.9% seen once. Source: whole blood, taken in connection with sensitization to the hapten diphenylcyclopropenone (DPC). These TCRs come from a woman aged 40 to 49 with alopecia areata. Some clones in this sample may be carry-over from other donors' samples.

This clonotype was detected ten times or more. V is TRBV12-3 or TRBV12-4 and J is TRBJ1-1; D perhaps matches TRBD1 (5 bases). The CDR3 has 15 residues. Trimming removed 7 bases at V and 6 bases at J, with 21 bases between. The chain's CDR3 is CASNTESGGPPEAFF. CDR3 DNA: TGTGCCAGCAACACCGAGTCGGGGGGTCCCCCTGAAGCTTTCTTT.

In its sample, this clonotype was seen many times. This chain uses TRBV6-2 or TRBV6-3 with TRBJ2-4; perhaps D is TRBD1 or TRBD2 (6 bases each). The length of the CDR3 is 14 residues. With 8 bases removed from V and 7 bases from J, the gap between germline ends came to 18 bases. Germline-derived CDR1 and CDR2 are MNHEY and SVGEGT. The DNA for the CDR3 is TGTGCCAGCGCCTCCCGGGGGCTATTGAACATTCAGTACTTC. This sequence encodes CASASRGLLNIQYF.

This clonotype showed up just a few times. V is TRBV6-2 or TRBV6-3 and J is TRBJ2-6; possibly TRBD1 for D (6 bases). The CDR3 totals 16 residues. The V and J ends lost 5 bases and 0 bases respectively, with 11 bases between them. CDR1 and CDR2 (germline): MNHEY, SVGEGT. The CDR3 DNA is TGTGCCAGCAGTCCTACAGGGCTCTCTGGGGCCAACGTCCTGACTTTC. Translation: CASSPTGLSGANVLTF.

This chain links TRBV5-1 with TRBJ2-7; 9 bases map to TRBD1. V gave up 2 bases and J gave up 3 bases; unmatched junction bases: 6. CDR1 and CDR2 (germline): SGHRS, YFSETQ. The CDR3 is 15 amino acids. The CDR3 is CASSFVPGQGYEQYF. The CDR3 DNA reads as TGCGCCAGCAGCTTCGTCCCGGGACAGGGCTACGAGCAGTACTTC.

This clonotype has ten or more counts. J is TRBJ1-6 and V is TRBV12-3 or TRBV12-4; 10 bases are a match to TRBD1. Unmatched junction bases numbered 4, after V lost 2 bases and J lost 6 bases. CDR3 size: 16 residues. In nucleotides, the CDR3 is TGTGCCAGCAGTTTAATTGACAGGGGGCTTAATTCACCCCTCCACTTT. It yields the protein CASSLIDRGLNSPLHF.

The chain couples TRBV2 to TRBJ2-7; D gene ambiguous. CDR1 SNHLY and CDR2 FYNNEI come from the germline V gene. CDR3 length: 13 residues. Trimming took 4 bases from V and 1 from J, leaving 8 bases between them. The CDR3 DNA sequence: TGTGCCAGCAGTGTGGTGAGTTCCTACGAGCAGTACTTC. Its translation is CASSVVSSYEQYF. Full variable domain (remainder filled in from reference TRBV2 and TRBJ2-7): EPEVTQTPSHQVTQMGQEVILRCVPISNHLYFYWYRQILGQKVEFLVSFYNNEISEKSEIFDDQFSVERPDGSNFTLKIRSTKLEDSAMYFCASSVVSSYEQYFGPGTRLTVT.

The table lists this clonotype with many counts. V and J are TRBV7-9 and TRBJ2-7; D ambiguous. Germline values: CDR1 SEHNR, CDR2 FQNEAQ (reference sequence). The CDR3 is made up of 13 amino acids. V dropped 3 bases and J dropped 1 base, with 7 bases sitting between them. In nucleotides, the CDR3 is TGTGCCAGCAGCTTGTTTGAGTCCTACGAGCAGTACTTC. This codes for CASSLFESYEQYF.

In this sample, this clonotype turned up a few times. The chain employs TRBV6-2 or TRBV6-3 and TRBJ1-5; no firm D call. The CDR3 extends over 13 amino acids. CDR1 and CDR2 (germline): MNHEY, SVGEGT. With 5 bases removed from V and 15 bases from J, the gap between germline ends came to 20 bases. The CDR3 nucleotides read TGTGCCAGCAGTAACCCCCCGGGGTCCAAATGGCATTTT. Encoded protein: CASSNPPGSKWHF.

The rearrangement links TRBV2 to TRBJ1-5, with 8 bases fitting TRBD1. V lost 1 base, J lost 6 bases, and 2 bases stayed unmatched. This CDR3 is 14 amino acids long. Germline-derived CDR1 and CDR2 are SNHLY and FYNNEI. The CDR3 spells CASSEDRGFQPQHF. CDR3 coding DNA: TGTGCCAGCAGTGAAGACAGGGGGTTTCAGCCCCAGCATTTT.

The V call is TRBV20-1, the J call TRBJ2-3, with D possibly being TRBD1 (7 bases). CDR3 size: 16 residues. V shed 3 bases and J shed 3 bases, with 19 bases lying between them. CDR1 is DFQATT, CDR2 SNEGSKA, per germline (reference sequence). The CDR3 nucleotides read TGCAGTGCTAGTCGTTCCGCAGGGGGGACTACAGATACGCAGTATTTT. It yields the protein CSASRSAGGTTDTQYF.

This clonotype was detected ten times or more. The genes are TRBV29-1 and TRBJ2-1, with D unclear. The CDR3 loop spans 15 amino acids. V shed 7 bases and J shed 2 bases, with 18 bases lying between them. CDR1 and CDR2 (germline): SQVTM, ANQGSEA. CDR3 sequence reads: CSASSATTTYNEQFF. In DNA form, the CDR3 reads TGCAGCGCCTCCAGTGCGACAACTACCTACAATGAGCAGTTCTTC.

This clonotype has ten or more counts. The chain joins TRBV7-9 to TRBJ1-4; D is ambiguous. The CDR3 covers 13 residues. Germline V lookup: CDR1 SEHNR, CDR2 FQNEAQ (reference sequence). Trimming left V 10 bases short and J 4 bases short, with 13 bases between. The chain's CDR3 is CATPDGDNEKLFF. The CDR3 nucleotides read TGTGCCACCCCGGACGGAGATAATGAAAAACTGTTTTTT.

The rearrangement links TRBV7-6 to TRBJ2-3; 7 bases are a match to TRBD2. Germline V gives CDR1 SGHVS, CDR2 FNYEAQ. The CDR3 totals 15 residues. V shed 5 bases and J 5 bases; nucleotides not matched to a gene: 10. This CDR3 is CASSRTGGGGDTQYF. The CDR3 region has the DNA TGTGCCAGCAGCCGTACCGGTGGGGGGGGAGATACGCAGTATTTT.

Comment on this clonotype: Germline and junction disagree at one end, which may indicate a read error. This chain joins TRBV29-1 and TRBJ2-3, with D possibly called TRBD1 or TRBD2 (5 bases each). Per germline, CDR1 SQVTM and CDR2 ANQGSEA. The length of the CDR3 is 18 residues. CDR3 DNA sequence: TGCAGCGTCATCGAGGGACGACGATTTGATCCTAGCAAAGATACGCAGTATTTT. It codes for CSVIEGRRFDPSKDTQYF.

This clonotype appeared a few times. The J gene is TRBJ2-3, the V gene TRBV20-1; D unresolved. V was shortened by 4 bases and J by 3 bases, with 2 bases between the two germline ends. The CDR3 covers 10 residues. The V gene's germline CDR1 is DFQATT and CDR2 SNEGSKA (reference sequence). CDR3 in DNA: TGCAGTGCTAAGACAGATACGCAGTATTTT. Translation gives CSAKTDTQYF.

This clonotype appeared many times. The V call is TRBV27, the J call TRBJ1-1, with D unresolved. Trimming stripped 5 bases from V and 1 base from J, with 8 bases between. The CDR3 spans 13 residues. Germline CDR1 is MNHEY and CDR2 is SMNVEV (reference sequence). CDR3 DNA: TGTGCCAGCAGTCACAACAAGAACACTGAAGCTTTCTTT. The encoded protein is CASSHNKNTEAFF.

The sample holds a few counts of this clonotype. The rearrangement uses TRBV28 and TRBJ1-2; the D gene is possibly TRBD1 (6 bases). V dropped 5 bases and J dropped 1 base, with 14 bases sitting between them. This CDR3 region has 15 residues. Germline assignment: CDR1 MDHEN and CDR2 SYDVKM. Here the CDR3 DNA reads TGTGCCAGCAGTATCGGACAGAAGATTAACTATGGCTACACCTTC. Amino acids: CASSIGQKINYGYTF.

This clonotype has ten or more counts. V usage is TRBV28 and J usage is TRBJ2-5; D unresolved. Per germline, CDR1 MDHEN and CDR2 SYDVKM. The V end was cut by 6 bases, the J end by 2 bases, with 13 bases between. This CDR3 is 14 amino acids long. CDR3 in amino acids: CASSTPRRQETQYF. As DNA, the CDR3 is TGTGCCAGCAGCACTCCCAGGAGACAAGAGACCCAGTACTTC.

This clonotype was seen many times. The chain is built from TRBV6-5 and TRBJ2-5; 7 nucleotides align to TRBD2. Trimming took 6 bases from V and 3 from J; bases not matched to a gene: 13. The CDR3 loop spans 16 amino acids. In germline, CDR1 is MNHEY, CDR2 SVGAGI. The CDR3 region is CASRPTDSRGEETQYF. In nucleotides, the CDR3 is TGTGCCAGCAGACCTACCGATAGTCGGGGGGAAGAGACCCAGTACTTC.

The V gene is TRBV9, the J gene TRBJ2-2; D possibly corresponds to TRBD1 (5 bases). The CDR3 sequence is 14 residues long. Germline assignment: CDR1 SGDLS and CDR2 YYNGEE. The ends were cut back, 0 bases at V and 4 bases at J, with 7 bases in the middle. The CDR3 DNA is TGTGCCAGCAGCGTAGGGGGCCCCACCGGGGAGCTGTTTTTT. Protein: CASSVGGPTGELFF. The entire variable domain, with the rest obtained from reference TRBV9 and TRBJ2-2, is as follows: DSGVTQTPKHLITATGQRVTLRCSPRSGDLSVYWYQQSLDQGLQFLIQYYNGEERAKGNILERFSAQQFPDLHSELNLSSLELGDSALYFCASSVGGPTGELFFGEGSRLTVL.

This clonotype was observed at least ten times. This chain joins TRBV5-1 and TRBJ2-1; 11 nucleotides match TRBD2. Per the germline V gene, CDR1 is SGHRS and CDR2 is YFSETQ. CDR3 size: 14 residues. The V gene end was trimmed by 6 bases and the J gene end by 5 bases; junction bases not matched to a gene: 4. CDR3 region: CASNGLAGHNEQFF. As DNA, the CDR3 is TGCGCCAGCAACGGACTAGCGGGCCACAATGAGCAGTTCTTC.

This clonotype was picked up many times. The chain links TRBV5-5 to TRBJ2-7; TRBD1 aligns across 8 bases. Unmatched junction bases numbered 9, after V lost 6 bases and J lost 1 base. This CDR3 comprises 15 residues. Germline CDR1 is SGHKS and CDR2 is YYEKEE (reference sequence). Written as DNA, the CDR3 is TGTGCCAGCATCACCCTGACAGGGGATTCCTACGAGCAGTACTTC. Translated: CASITLTGDSYEQYF.

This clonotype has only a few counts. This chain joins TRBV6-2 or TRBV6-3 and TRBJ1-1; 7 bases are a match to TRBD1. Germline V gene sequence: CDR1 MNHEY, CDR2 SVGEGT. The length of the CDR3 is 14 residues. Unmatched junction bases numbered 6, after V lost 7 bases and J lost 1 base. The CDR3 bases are TGTGCCAGCAACCCAAGGACAGGGAACACTGAAGCTTTCTTT. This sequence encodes CASNPRTGNTEAFF.

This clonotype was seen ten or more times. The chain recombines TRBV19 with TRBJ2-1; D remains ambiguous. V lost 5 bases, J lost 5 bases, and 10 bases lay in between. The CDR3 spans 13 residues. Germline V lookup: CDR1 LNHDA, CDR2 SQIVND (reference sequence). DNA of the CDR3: TGTGCCAGTAGTGTTCAGGATGACAATGAGCAGTTCTTC. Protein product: CASSVQDDNEQFF.

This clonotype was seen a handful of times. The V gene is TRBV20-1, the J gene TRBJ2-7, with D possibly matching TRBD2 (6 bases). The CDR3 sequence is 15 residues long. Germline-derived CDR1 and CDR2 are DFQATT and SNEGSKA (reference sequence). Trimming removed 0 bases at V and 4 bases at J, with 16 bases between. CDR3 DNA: TGCAGTGCTAGAGAGGGACCTACGGAGGGGTACGAGCAGTACTTC. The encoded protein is CSAREGPTEGYEQYF.

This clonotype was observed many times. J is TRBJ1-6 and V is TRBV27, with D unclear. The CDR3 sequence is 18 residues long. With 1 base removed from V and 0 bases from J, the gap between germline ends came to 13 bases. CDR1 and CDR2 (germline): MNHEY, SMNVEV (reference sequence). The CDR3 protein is CASSLLRPQSSYNSPLHF. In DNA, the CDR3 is TGTGCCAGCAGTTTATTGAGGCCTCAGAGCTCCTATAATTCACCCCTCCACTTT.

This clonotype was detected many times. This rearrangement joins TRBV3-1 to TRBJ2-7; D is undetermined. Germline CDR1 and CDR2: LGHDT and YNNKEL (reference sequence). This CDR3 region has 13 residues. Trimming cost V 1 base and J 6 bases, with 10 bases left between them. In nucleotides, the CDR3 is TGTGCCAGCAGCCAAGTAGATAACGGCGAGCAGTACTTC. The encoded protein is CASSQVDNGEQYF.

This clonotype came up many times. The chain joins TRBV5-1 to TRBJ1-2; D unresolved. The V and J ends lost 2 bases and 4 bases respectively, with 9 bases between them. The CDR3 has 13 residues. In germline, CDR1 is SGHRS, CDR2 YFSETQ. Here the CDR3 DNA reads TGCGCCAGCAGCTTTACAGAAAGCTATGGCTACACCTTC. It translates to CASSFTESYGYTF.